This entry concerns a single T cell receptor (beta chain). This record comes from a study of T-cell reconstitution after alpha-beta-depleted transplantation in children. V dropped 0 bases and J dropped 8 bases, with 16 bases sitting between them. The CDR3 is 16 amino acids. Germline V gene sequence: CDR1 LGHNA, CDR2 YNFKEQ. TCRbeta library construction was performed incorporating unique molecular identifiers. TCRdb reanalysed the PCR reads using MiXCR and keeps one entry per CDR3 protein. The sample records around 680,000 distinct CDR3 sequences, around 17% being singletons. The rearrangement links TRBV4-2 to TRBJ1-4, with D tentatively TRBD1 (5 bases). The receptor was isolated from a human donor who donated a stem cell graft to a child with acute myeloid leukemia. The sample here was PBMCs from the stem cell graft donor, taken from the stem cell graft. Here the CDR3 DNA reads TGTGCCAGCAGCCAAGAGGAGACAGCTAGTCGCGAAAAACTGTTTTTT. This codes for CASSQEETASREKLFF.